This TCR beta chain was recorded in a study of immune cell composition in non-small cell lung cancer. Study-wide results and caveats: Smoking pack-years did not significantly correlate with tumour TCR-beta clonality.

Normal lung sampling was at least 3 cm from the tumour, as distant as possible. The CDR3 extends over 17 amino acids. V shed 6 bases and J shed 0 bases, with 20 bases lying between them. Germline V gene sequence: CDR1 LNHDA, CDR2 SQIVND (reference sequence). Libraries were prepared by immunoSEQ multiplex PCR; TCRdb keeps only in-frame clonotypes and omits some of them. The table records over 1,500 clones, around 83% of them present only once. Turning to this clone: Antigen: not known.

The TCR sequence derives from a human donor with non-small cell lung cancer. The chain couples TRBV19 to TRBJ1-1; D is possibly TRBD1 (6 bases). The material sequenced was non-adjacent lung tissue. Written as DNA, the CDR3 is TGTGCCAGTAGAATGACGGACAGCGGATCCGTGAACACTGAAGCTTTCTTT. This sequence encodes CASRMTDSGSVNTEAFF.